In this sample, the clone carrying this T cell receptor (beta chain) turned up a few times. This sample stems from a study of cytotoxic CD8 clonotypes in ibrutinib-treated CLL. The assay was immunoSEQ multiplex PCR, and TCRdb's table has in-frame clones only and misses some. The table has fewer than 400,000 clones, approximately 67% seen once. The source material was PBMCs, sampled after 36 months of ibrutinib treatment. The clonotype comes from a human donor with chronic lymphocytic leukemia.

The CDR3 loop reads CASSSVLGGELFF. In DNA form, the CDR3 reads TGTGCCAGCAGCTCAGTCCTTGGTGGGGAGCTGTTTTTT. The chain recombines TRBV7-9 with TRBJ2-2; D remains unclear. Trimming left V 4 bases short and J 8 bases short, with 11 bases between. Germline lookup yields CDR1 SEHNR and CDR2 FQNEAQ (reference sequence). The CDR3 is 13 residues long.